What follows describes a single T cell receptor beta chain. This record comes from a study of blood T cell repertoires in COVID-19. This CDR3 comprises 15 residues. The V gene's germline CDR1 is LNHDA and CDR2 SQIVND (reference sequence). V gave up 4 bases and J gave up 3 bases, with 12 bases separating them. Method: immunoSEQ multiplex PCR; TCRdb's copy keeps in-frame clones and lacks some. The table includes under 200,000 clones, more than 75% detected once. The gene calls are TRBV19 and TRBJ2-2; possibly TRBD2 for D (5 bases). Sequenced input: peripheral blood. The TCR originated in a man aged 40-55 years with active or convalescent COVID-19. For the CDR3, the DNA is TGTGCCAGTAGTAGGGCCGGGCGGGACACCGGGGAGCTGTTTTTT. Translation: CASSRAGRDTGELFF.